The 21 T cell receptor beta chains in this list originate from one sample, sequenced in a study of blood T cell repertoires in COVID-19. The repertoire was sequenced with immunoSEQ multiplex PCR; TCRdb's copy has only in-frame clones and lacks some. The sample has over 8,500 clones; about 87% are singletons. The sample was peripheral blood. The receptors derive from a human donor in a cohort sampled during active COVID-19.

The chain links TRBV6-5 to TRBJ1-2; D gene uncertain. CDR1 is MNHEY and CDR2 is SVGAGI in the germline V gene. V lost 4 bases, J lost 4 bases, and 10 bases lay in between. This CDR3 spans 13 amino acids. The CDR3 DNA follows: TGTGCCAGCAGTTCCGACGGGAGCTATGGCTACACCTTC. Protein product: CASSSDGSYGYTF.

This chain joins TRBV19 and TRBJ2-1; D possibly corresponds to TRBD2 (7 bases). The CDR3 is 15 residues long. Germline loops: CDR1 LNHDA, CDR2 SQIVND (reference sequence). V dropped 3 bases and J dropped 5 bases, with 14 bases sitting between them. The CDR3 loop is CASSIRRGGNNEQFF. The CDR3 DNA sequence: TGTGCCAGTAGTATCCGGAGGGGGGGCAACAATGAGCAGTTCTTC.

The chain has TRBV7-8 and TRBJ2-5, with D perhaps TRBD1 (7 bases). Germline CDR1 reads SGHVS; CDR2 reads FQNEAQ. V was cut by 1 base and J by 5 bases, with 14 bases left in between. The CDR3 has 15 residues. CDR3 region: CASSLDRGGLETQYF. CDR3 nucleotides: TGTGCCAGCAGCTTAGACAGGGGAGGACTGGAGACCCAGTACTTC.

This rearrangement joins TRBV5-5 to TRBJ2-1, with 10 nucleotides matching TRBD2. Germline CDR1 reads SGHKS; CDR2 reads YYEKEE (reference sequence). Trimming took 1 base from V and 0 from J; bases not matched to a gene: 4. The CDR3 consists of 17 residues. CDR3 residues: CASSLRSSGSSYNEQFF. Here the CDR3 DNA reads TGTGCCAGCAGCTTGCGGTCTAGCGGGAGCTCCTACAATGAGCAGTTCTTC.

V is TRBV3-1 (or the pseudogene TRBV3-2) and J is TRBJ2-1; the match to TRBD2 covers 8 bases. Trimming took 6 bases from V and 9 from J; bases not matched to a gene: 13. Germline V gene lookup returns CDR1 LGHDT and CDR2 YNNKEL (reference sequence). The CDR3 is made up of 15 amino acids. The CDR3 sequence is CASSPGGAGVSEQFF. The CDR3 nucleotides read TGTGCCAGCAGTCCTGGGGGAGCGGGAGTAAGTGAGCAGTTCTTC.

V and J are TRBV5-4 and TRBJ2-1; D unresolved. The CDR3 is 13 amino acids. Germline CDR1 SGHNT, CDR2 YYREEE (reference sequence). Deletions cut 5 bases from V and 6 bases from J, with 12 bases between. The CDR3 sequence: CASSGLGPNEQFF. In DNA, the CDR3 is TGTGCCAGCAGTGGATTGGGCCCCAATGAGCAGTTCTTC.

V and J are TRBV6-5 and TRBJ2-3; possible D gene TRBD2, 6 bases. Germline assignment: CDR1 MNHEY and CDR2 SVGAGI. The CDR3 consists of 15 residues. Trimming removed 8 bases from V and 2 bases from J, with 17 bases in between. CDR3 nucleotide sequence: TGTGCCAGCTCCTTTAGCGGTCGGACCACAGATACGCAGTATTTT. As protein: CASSFSGRTTDTQYF.

The genes are TRBV7-2 and TRBJ2-7; TRBD2 aligns across 8 bases. Germline V gives CDR1 SGHTA, CDR2 FQGNSA. V was clipped by 7 bases and J by 2 bases; unmatched bases: 7. The CDR3 has 14 residues. This CDR3 is CASNPTSGPYEQYF. The CDR3 coding sequence is TGTGCCAGCAATCCAACTAGCGGCCCCTACGAGCAGTACTTC.

The gene calls are TRBV7-3 and TRBJ2-5, with TRBD2 as a possible D gene (5 bases). Trimming shortened V by 2 bases and J by 3 bases, and 13 bases separated the two germline ends. The length of the CDR3 is 15 residues. Germline values: CDR1 SGHTA, CDR2 FQGTGA. The CDR3: CASSLFRAAEETQYF. The CDR3 coding sequence is TGTGCCAGCAGCTTATTTAGGGCAGCGGAAGAGACCCAGTACTTC.

V gene TRBV19 combines with J gene TRBJ2-3; TRBD2 matches 9 bases. Germline CDR1 reads LNHDA; CDR2 reads SQIVND (reference sequence). Losses at the gene ends were 1 base for V and 4 bases for J; bases not matched to a gene: 3. The CDR3 has 15 amino acids. The CDR3 protein is CASSIVSSGADTQYF. CDR3 sequence (DNA): TGTGCCAGTAGTATAGTGTCTAGCGGGGCAGATACGCAGTATTTT.

CDR3 amino acids: CASSGFISDEQYF. The CDR3 DNA sequence: TGCGCCAGCAGTGGCTTCATTAGCGACGAGCAGTACTTC. The rearrangement joins TRBV10-2 to TRBJ2-7, with D perhaps TRBD2 (5 bases). Germline CDR1 is WSHSY and CDR2 is SAAADI. The CDR3 runs 13 residues. The V end lost 4 bases, the J end lost 5 bases, and 12 bases lay between the germline ends.

V gene TRBV10-1 combines with J gene TRBJ1-1, with a possible D match to TRBD1 (5 bases). Trimming took off 5 bases at V and 4 bases at J, with 8 bases between the two ends. The CDR3 is 12 residues long. In germline, CDR1 is WNHNN, CDR2 SYGVQD (reference sequence). For the CDR3, the DNA is TGCGCCAGCAGTCGACAGTTCACTGAAGCTTTCTTT. This codes for CASSRQFTEAFF.

CDR3 residues: CASSTGTEGTQYF. DNA for the CDR3: TGTGCCAGTAGTACCGGGACAGAGGGGACCCAGTACTTC. The chain combines TRBV19 with TRBJ2-5; 7 bases are a match to TRBD1. Per the germline V gene, CDR1 is LNHDA and CDR2 is SQIVND (reference sequence). After removal of 4 bases from V and 7 bases from J, the junction contained 6 bases not matched to a gene. This CDR3 contains 13 residues.

This chain links TRBV15 with TRBJ1-6, with TRBD1 as a possible D gene (6 bases). The length of the CDR3 is 14 residues. Between the trimmed V and J ends, which lost 7 bases and 3 bases, there was a span of 10 bases. CDR1 and CDR2 (germline): LNHNV, YYDKDF (reference sequence). CDR3 coding DNA: TGTGCCACCAACACAGGGTTCTATAATTCACCCCTCCACTTT. Its translation is CATNTGFYNSPLHF.

The rearrangement uses TRBV29-1 and TRBJ2-7; 9 bases are shared with TRBD1. The germline V gene encodes CDR1 SQVTM and CDR2 ANQGSEA. The junction had 9 bases not matched to a gene; V was cut back by 4 bases and J by 5 bases. This CDR3 spans 14 amino acids. CDR3 region: CSVGLGTGKDEQYF. The CDR3 bases are TGCAGCGTTGGACTGGGGACAGGGAAAGACGAGCAGTACTTC.

The V gene is TRBV5-8, the J gene TRBJ2-2; no reliable D call. V was trimmed by 1 base and J by 8 bases, leaving 6 bases between them. The CDR3 sequence is 12 residues long. Germline CDR1 SGHTS, CDR2 YDEGEE. Here the CDR3 reads CASSLISGELFF. CDR3 in DNA: TGTGCCAGCAGCTTGATTTCGGGGGAGCTGTTTTTT.

The chain employs TRBV10-3 and TRBJ2-7, with 11 bases aligning to TRBD2. Germline V CDR1 and CDR2: ENHRY, SYGVKD. The J segment lost 2 bases and the V segment lost 6 bases, leaving 3 bases of the junction unmatched. This CDR3 contains 14 residues. The CDR3 nucleotides read TGTGCCATCAGGCAACTAGCGGGAGCCTACGAGCAGTACTTC. Its protein product is CAIRQLAGAYEQYF.

Written as DNA, the CDR3 is TGTGCCAGCAGCTCCCTAAGAAGGGACAGGGCTAACACTGAAGCTTTCTTT. Protein sequence: CASSSLRRDRANTEAFF. The V gene is TRBV11-2, the J gene TRBJ1-1, with 9 bases aligning to TRBD1. The CDR3 extends over 17 amino acids. J lost 2 bases, V lost 4 bases, and 11 bases had no gene match. Germline values: CDR1 SGHAT, CDR2 FQNNGV.

The V call is TRBV5-8, the J call TRBJ2-3, with 11 nucleotides matching TRBD2. CDR1 and CDR2 (germline): SGHTS, YDEGEE. The CDR3 is 17 amino acids. V was pared by 4 bases and J by 0 bases, with 7 bases of the junction left unmatched. The DNA for the CDR3 is TGTGCCAGCAGCGCGAGACTAGCGGGGTATAGCACAGATACGCAGTATTTT. This codes for CASSARLAGYSTDTQYF.

The chain combines TRBV10-3 with TRBJ2-4; weak D call: TRBD2 (6 bases). The CDR3 is 19 amino acids. Per germline, CDR1 ENHRY and CDR2 SYGVKD. The CDR3 region is CAGVKGGAVLIRSENIQYF. The CDR3 nucleotides read TGTGCTGGGGTAAAGGGAGGAGCAGTTTTAATTAGATCAGAAAACATTCAGTACTTC.

This chain joins TRBV11-2 and TRBJ2-1; the D gene is possibly TRBD2 (6 bases). The germline gives CDR1 SGHAT, CDR2 FQNNGV. The CDR3 is 15 residues long. Trimming left V 4 bases short and J 4 bases short, with 14 bases between. The CDR3 is CASSSPGGGYNEQFF. CDR3 nucleotides: TGTGCCAGCAGCTCACCTGGCGGAGGGTACAATGAGCAGTTCTTC.